These 30 T cell receptor beta chains originate from one sample sequenced in a study. TCRdb re-derived calls from the 5' RACE reads in MiXCR, one entry per CDR3 protein. The data hold about 62,000 distinct CDR3 sequences, with more than 25% observed a single time. Sequenced: tumor-infiltrating naive CD4+ T cells sorted from the breast tumor. The sample's subset: naive CD4+ T cells, CD4+CD45RA+CD25-. The receptor set was obtained from a female donor with breast cancer.

In this sample, this clonotype turned up many times. The CDR3 coding sequence is TGTGCCAGCAGCTTAGGGACGAGGGCTGAAGCTTTCTTT. Its protein is CASSLGTRAEAFF. The chain has TRBV7-2 and TRBJ1-1; D gene uncertain. Germline values: CDR1 SGHTA, CDR2 FQGNSA. The V end lost 1 base, the J end lost 6 bases, and 9 bases lay between the germline ends. The length of the CDR3 is 13 residues.

V usage is TRBV7-9 and J usage is TRBJ1-2; D is possibly TRBD1 (6 bases). This CDR3 has 13 amino acids. Germline V gene lookup returns CDR1 SEHNR and CDR2 FQNEAQ (reference sequence). V was shortened by 3 bases and J by 4 bases, with 9 bases between the two germline ends. CDR3 in amino acids: CASSFSDSYGYTF. The CDR3 DNA reads TGTGCCAGCAGCTTCTCGGACAGCTATGGCTACACCTTC.

This clonotype was detected a few times. The chain carries TRBV6-5 and TRBJ1-2; 8 bases are shared with TRBD1. The length of the CDR3 is 15 residues. J was trimmed by 8 bases and V by 5 bases; bases with no gene match: 13. Germline CDR1 reads MNHEY; CDR2 reads SVGAGI. The CDR3 sequence is CASSEAKTGAGGYTF. The CDR3 DNA follows: TGTGCCAGCAGTGAAGCAAAGACAGGGGCTGGGGGCTACACCTTC.

As concerns this clonotype: The junction departs from the called germline gene at one end, perhaps through a read error. V is TRBV9 and J is TRBJ2-3; maybe TRBD1 (5 bases). CDR3 length: 16 residues. The germline CDR1 and CDR2 sequences are SGDLS and YYNGEE. For the CDR3, the DNA is TGTGCCAGCGGCGTAGGGGTACAGGTTGAAACAGATACGCAGTATTTT. Amino acids: CASGVGVQVETDTQYF.

The chain uses TRBV20-1 and TRBJ1-1, with 9 bases fitting TRBD1. Unmatched junction bases numbered 9, after V lost 6 bases and J lost 7 bases. This CDR3 is 13 amino acids long. Germline CDR1 reads DFQATT; CDR2 reads SNEGSKA (reference sequence). DNA of the CDR3: TGCAGTGCGCCGGGACAGGGCTCTTTTGAAGCTTTCTTT. Translation: CSAPGQGSFEAFF.

This clonotype came up a few times. V gene TRBV7-8 combines with J gene TRBJ2-7; D gene ambiguous. V shed 3 bases and J shed 2 bases, with 11 bases lying between them. The CDR3 has 14 residues. Per the germline V gene, CDR1 is SGHVS and CDR2 is FQNEAQ. The DNA for the CDR3 is TGTGCCAGCAGCTTCAACATGGAGACCTACGAGCAGTACTTC. This encodes CASSFNMETYEQYF.

V and J are TRBV5-6 and TRBJ2-2; 8 bases map to TRBD2. In germline, CDR1 is SGHDT, CDR2 YYEEEE. The CDR3 sequence is 17 residues long. With V trimmed by 0 bases and J by 3 bases, 7 bases remained unmatched. CDR3 protein: CASSLERLARYTGELFF. CDR3 bases: TGTGCCAGCAGCTTGGAACGACTAGCGAGATACACCGGGGAGCTGTTTTTT.

This sequence joins TRBV9 and TRBJ2-4; D ambiguous. V lost 3 bases and J lost 2, with 9 bases in between. Germline CDR1 and CDR2: SGDLS and YYNGEE. The CDR3 consists of 14 residues. Written as DNA, the CDR3 is TGTGCCAGCAGCGCCTCATCCCCCAAAAACATTCAGTACTTC. It codes for CASSASSPKNIQYF.

This clonotype was found a few times. The gene calls are TRBV12-3 or TRBV12-4 and TRBJ1-4, with 7 bases matching TRBD1. The ends lost 2 bases at V and 7 bases at J; junction bases unmatched: 10. CDR3 length: 16 residues. CDR3 sequence reads: CASSLRGGRLGEKLFF. In DNA form, the CDR3 reads TGTGCCAGCAGTTTACGAGGGGGCCGCCTCGGTGAAAAACTGTTTTTT.

This clonotype was recorded at least ten times. CDR3 residues: CSATPDSSPYEQYF. DNA for the CDR3: TGCAGTGCCACACCCGACAGTTCGCCCTACGAGCAGTACTTC. The chain couples TRBV20-1 to TRBJ2-7, with TRBD1 as a possible D gene (5 bases). Germline V gene data show CDR1 as DFQATT and CDR2 as SNEGSKA (reference sequence). V was pared by 6 bases and J by 2 bases, with 17 bases between. The CDR3 sequence is 14 residues long.

There are many counts of this clonotype. The chain links TRBV20-1 to TRBJ2-3; TRBD1 might be the D (6 bases). The CDR3 is made up of 14 amino acids. V was cut by 6 bases and J by 7 bases, with 20 bases left in between. CDR1 is DFQATT and CDR2 is SNEGSKA in the germline V gene (reference sequence). In DNA, the CDR3 is TGCAGTGCCCCGGGACAAACCGAGGGTAATACGCAGTATTTT. Amino acids: CSAPGQTEGNTQYF.

The chain couples TRBV7-2 to TRBJ2-2; a possible D gene is TRBD1 (6 bases). The CDR3 covers 15 residues. The germline V gene has CDR1 SGHTA and CDR2 FQGNSA. The germline V and J ends were trimmed by 1 base and 6 bases, with 12 bases remaining between them. The CDR3 is CASSLEVGAAGELFF. The CDR3 DNA is TGTGCCAGCAGCTTAGAAGTGGGGGCGGCCGGGGAGCTGTTTTTT.

The chain has TRBV24-1 and TRBJ2-1; TRBD2 might be the D (5 bases). V lost 4 bases to trimming and J lost 3 bases, with 9 bases between them. Germline V lookup: CDR1 KGHDR, CDR2 SFDVKD. This CDR3 comprises 14 residues. The CDR3 DNA is TGTGCCACCAGTGACTCCCGGGACTACAATGAGCAGTTCTTC. The encoded protein is CATSDSRDYNEQFF.

This chain links TRBV9 with TRBJ2-5; D is tentatively TRBD1 or TRBD2 (6 bases each). CDR3 length: 15 residues. Germline V lookup: CDR1 SGDLS, CDR2 YYNGEE. V was clipped by 1 base and J by 2 bases, with 12 bases between them. The CDR3 DNA follows: TGTGCCAGCAGCGTATTTGCGGGGACACAAGAGACCCAGTACTTC. Encoded protein: CASSVFAGTQETQYF. The whole variable domain, remainder taken from reference TRBV9 and TRBJ2-5, is DSGVTQTPKHLITATGQRVTLRCSPRSGDLSVYWYQQSLDQGLQFLIQYYNGEERAKGNILERFSAQQFPDLHSELNLSSLELGDSALYFCASSVFAGTQETQYFGPGTRLLVL.

The chain joins TRBV12-3 or TRBV12-4 to TRBJ1-1; possibly TRBD1 for D (5 bases). Between the trimmed V and J ends, which lost 2 bases and 1 base, there was a span of 8 bases. The CDR3 is 14 residues long. CDR3 sequence reads: CASSLTTANTEAFF. In DNA form, the CDR3 reads TGTGCCAGCAGTTTAACGACAGCGAACACTGAAGCTTTCTTT.

This clonotype was recorded at least ten times. The chain links TRBV7-9 to TRBJ1-2; the match to TRBD1 covers 9 bases. Per germline, CDR1 SEHNR and CDR2 FQNEAQ (reference sequence). Germline trimming cut 4 bases from V and 2 bases from J; bases unmatched to any gene: 5. CDR3 length: 15 residues. The CDR3 spells CASSSDRGTNYGYTF. DNA for the CDR3: TGTGCCAGCAGCTCCGACAGGGGGACCAACTATGGCTACACCTTC. Filled out from reference TRBV7-9 and TRBJ1-2, the complete variable domain reads DTGVSQNPRHKITKRGQNVTFRCDPISEHNRLYWYRQTLGQGPEFLTYFQNEAQLEKSRLLSDRFSAERPKGSFSTLEIQRTEQGDSAMYLCASSSDRGTNYGYTFGSGTRLTVV.

This clonotype appeared a few times. The rearrangement joins TRBV27 to TRBJ2-6; D unclear. This CDR3 region has 15 residues. The germline CDR1 and CDR2 sequences are MNHEY and SMNVEV (reference sequence). V shed 5 bases and J shed 2 bases, with 10 bases lying between them. The CDR3 region is CASSPLKTGANVLTF. The CDR3, as DNA: TGTGCCAGCAGTCCTCTCAAAACTGGGGCCAACGTCCTGACTTTC.

The chain employs TRBV7-2 and TRBJ2-1; 9 nucleotides match TRBD2. Germline V gene lookup returns CDR1 SGHTA and CDR2 FQGNSA. V dropped 4 bases and J dropped 13; count of bases not matched to a gene: 8. The CDR3 covers 13 residues. CDR3 nucleotide sequence: TGTGCCAGCAGCTCCCCTCTAGCGGGGTTACAGTTCTTC. Translated, it gives CASSSPLAGLQFF.

This clonotype was counted many times. The chain links TRBV6-1 to TRBJ2-7, with TRBD1 identical over 9 bases. The CDR3 spans 16 residues. Trimming took 7 bases from V and 5 from J; bases not matched to a gene: 15. In germline, CDR1 is MNHNS, CDR2 SASEGT. The DNA for the CDR3 is TGTGCCAGCATACCACGCAGTCCCGGGACAGGGAACGAGCAGTACTTC. It encodes CASIPRSPGTGNEQYF.

This clonotype has only one observation. The chain is built from TRBV4-2 and TRBJ2-7; D might be TRBD1 or TRBD2, each matching 6 bases. V shed 3 bases and J shed 6 bases, with 15 bases lying between them. There are 14 residues in the CDR3. CDR1 is LGHNA, CDR2 YNFKEQ, per germline. CDR3 protein: CASSHENRGPEQYF. The CDR3 nucleotides read TGTGCCAGCAGCCACGAAAACCGGGGGCCCGAGCAGTACTTC.

This clonotype was detected only a few times. The V gene is TRBV7-3, the J gene TRBJ2-5, with D possibly being TRBD1 (5 bases). The CDR3 extends over 13 amino acids. The germline V gene encodes CDR1 SGHTA and CDR2 FQGTGA. V lost 3 bases to trimming and J lost 1 base, with 6 bases between them. CDR3 sequence reads: CASSFGAQETQYF. CDR3 nucleotides: TGTGCCAGCAGCTTTGGGGCCCAAGAGACCCAGTACTTC.

As for this clonotype: In this CDR3 the conserved last residue, phenylalanine or tryptophan, is missing, so a read error is likely. The chain recombines TRBV12-3 or TRBV12-4 with TRBJ1-1; TRBD1 is a possible D gene (5 bases). Trimming took 7 bases from V and 5 from J, leaving 14 bases between them. The CDR3 loop spans 13 amino acids. CDR3 region: CASIRTKGTEAFI. The CDR3 region has the DNA TGTGCCAGCATACGGACAAAGGGGACTGAAGCTTTCATT.

J is TRBJ2-3 and V is TRBV15, with a weak D call TRBD1 (6 bases). Trimming left V 5 bases short and J 3 bases short, with 18 bases between. The CDR3 consists of 16 residues. Per germline, CDR1 LNHNV and CDR2 YYDKDF (reference sequence). CDR3 residues: CATSGEGGGLTDTQYF. In DNA, the CDR3 is TGTGCCACCAGCGGTGAAGGGGGTGGATTGACAGATACGCAGTATTTT.

The table lists this clonotype with many counts. This chain connects TRBV28 to TRBJ2-1; TRBD2 matches 7 bases. Germline-derived CDR1 and CDR2 are MDHEN and SYDVKM. With V trimmed by 5 bases and J by 8 bases, 15 bases remained unmatched. The CDR3 is made up of 16 amino acids. The CDR3 DNA reads TGTGCCAGCAGTCCAGGGTCAGGCGGGAGAAACTATGAGCAGTTCTTC. It yields the protein CASSPGSGGRNYEQFF.

The chain joins TRBV24-1 to TRBJ2-1, with 7 nucleotides matching TRBD1. The CDR3 runs to 15 residues. The germline CDR1 and CDR2 sequences are KGHDR and SFDVKD. Trimming took 0 bases from V and 8 from J; bases not matched to a gene: 6. CDR3 sequence: CATSDLNRGVHEQFF. For the CDR3, the DNA is TGTGCCACCAGTGATTTGAACAGGGGAGTCCATGAGCAGTTCTTC.

This clonotype appeared many times. The chain uses TRBV4-2 and TRBJ1-2; TRBD1 might be the D (5 bases). The CDR3 is 15 amino acids. The V and J ends lost 0 bases and 5 bases respectively, with 13 bases between them. CDR1 is LGHNA, CDR2 YNFKEQ, per germline. CDR3 in DNA: TGTGCCAGCAGCCAAGAAGGCGACAGTCTTTATGGCTACACCTTC. It encodes CASSQEGDSLYGYTF.

CDR3 sequence (DNA): TGCAGTGCTCGTCCCTTAGCGGGAGCGGAGACCCAGTACTTC. It translates to CSARPLAGAETQYF. The rearrangement links TRBV20-1 to TRBJ2-5, with 9 bases matching TRBD2. With 5 bases clipped from V and 5 bases from J, the junction kept 9 bases outside the gene matches. Germline CDR1 reads DFQATT; CDR2 reads SNEGSKA (reference sequence). The CDR3 is 14 amino acids.

This clonotype has a handful of counts. The genes are TRBV20-1 and TRBJ2-1; the D is unclear. Germline CDR1 DFQATT, CDR2 SNEGSKA (reference sequence). V lost 0 bases and J 0 bases, leaving 12 bases between the germline ends. CDR3 length: 16 amino acids. The CDR3 coding sequence is TGCAGTGCTAGAGACGACTTCTATTCCTCCTACAATGAGCAGTTCTTC. This translates into CSARDDFYSSYNEQFF.

The genes are TRBV4-1 and TRBJ1-2, with a weak D call TRBD1 (6 bases). Trimming stripped 0 bases from V and 8 bases from J, with 13 bases between. Germline assignment: CDR1 MGHRA and CDR2 YSYEKL. The CDR3 has 14 amino acids. The CDR3 nucleotides read TGCGCCAGCAGCCAAGAAGGACAGATCTCCGGCTACACCTTC. Its protein is CASSQEGQISGYTF.

There are a few counts of this clonotype. Its ends do not fully match the called genes, so a read error is possible. The chain joins TRBV2 to TRBJ1-1, with unresolved D. Germline V CDR1 and CDR2: SNHLY, FYNNEI. The CDR3 runs 11 residues. CDR3 in amino acids: CASSEGFLAFF. CDR3 sequence (DNA): TGTGCCAGTAGTGAAGGGTTTCTGGCTTTCTTT.